This entry describes one TCR beta chain. Other DNA variants within this sample encode the same CDR3. This sample is drawn from a study of blood T cell repertoires in COVID-19. The wider study: COVID-19 samples collected from the United States, Italy and Spain covered acute and convalescent phases.

The protocol was immunoSEQ multiplex PCR, while the TCRdb copy is restricted to in-frame clones and leaves out a portion. The table includes a few hundred thousand clones, approximately 91% detected once. After removal of 5 bases from V and 4 bases from J, the junction contained 6 bases not matched to a gene. Per the germline V gene, CDR1 is MDHEN and CDR2 is SYDVKM. CDR3 size: 15 residues. This receptor was taken from a woman in her 30s with COVID-19, enrolled during active disease. The rearrangement uses TRBV28 and TRBJ1-5; TRBD1 matches at 9 bases. Sample: peripheral blood. Here the CDR3 reads CASSLLTGGNQPQHF. CDR3 sequence (DNA): TGTGCCAGCAGTCTACTGACAGGGGGAAATCAGCCCCAGCATTTT.